This paragraph reports one T cell receptor (beta chain). Antigen specificity is unknown. The PCR made use of 60 Vbeta and 13 Jbeta primers. TCRdb keeps only in-frame clones here, not all; method: immunoSEQ multiplex PCR. The data show a few hundred thousand clones, 80% seen once. Germline CDR1 MGHRA, CDR2 YSYEKL. V was pared by 0 bases and J by 6 bases, with 9 bases between. This CDR3 region has 15 residues. The sample is drawn from a study of cytomegalovirus exposure and HLA in healthy donors. The study's findings and limits: With further analysis later on, most CMV-associated TCR beta chains appeared HLA-restricted. Sequencing artifact likely explains a cluster of highly shared sequence variants. Some segments of the V type, notably TRBV6-2 and TRBV6-3, were excluded as indistinguishable. A later analysis found common viral pathogens apparently linked to several of the most significant clusters.

The chain has TRBV4-1 and TRBJ1-6, with D unresolved. This sequence originates from a girl aged 2-10 years in good health and CMV-seronegative. The sample was PBMCs. This CDR3 reads CASSQERFRNSPLHF. The CDR3 DNA is TGCGCCAGCAGCCAAGAGAGGTTTCGTAATTCACCCCTCCACTTT.